Presented here are 32 T cell receptor beta chains from one specimen sequenced in a study of cytomegalovirus exposure and HLA in healthy donors. PCR amplification relied on 60 Vbeta primers (plus 13 Jbeta primers). The data were produced by immunoSEQ multiplex PCR, yet TCRdb's version contains in-frame clones alone and is incomplete. The sample holds approximately 200,000 clones, approximately 81% seen once. Material: PBMCs. These receptors came from a woman younger than 35 in good health and CMV-seropositive.

The chain carries TRBV11-2 and TRBJ2-4; TRBD1 is a possible D gene (6 bases). Between the trimmed V and J ends, which lost 4 bases and 3 bases, there was a span of 16 bases. The CDR3 runs to 16 residues. Germline V lookup: CDR1 SGHAT, CDR2 FQNNGV. The CDR3: CASSWPVDSGKNIQYF. The CDR3 DNA follows: TGTGCCAGCAGCTGGCCCGTGGACAGCGGCAAAAACATTCAGTACTTC.

This sequence joins TRBV30 and TRBJ2-2; 10 positions match TRBD2. From germline, CDR1 is GTSNPN and CDR2 SVGIG (reference sequence). V lost 3 bases to trimming and J lost 6 bases; unmatched junction nucleotides: 7. The CDR3 sequence is 15 residues long. CDR3 nucleotides: TGTGCCTGGAGAAGGCTAGCGGGGGTGGCCGGGGAGCTGTTTTTT. Translated: CAWRRLAGVAGELFF.

The rearrangement uses TRBV5-4 and TRBJ1-1; a weak D match, TRBD1 (5 bases). Trimming shortened V by 2 bases and J by 5 bases, and 10 bases separated the two germline ends. CDR1 SGHNT and CDR2 YYREEE come from the germline V gene (reference sequence). The CDR3 has 13 amino acids. As DNA, the CDR3 is TGTGCCAGCAGCTTCTTGGGGGGTACTGAAGCTTTCTTT. Its translation: CASSFLGGTEAFF. Looking up the rest from reference TRBV5-4 and TRBJ1-1 gives the full variable domain: ETGVTQSPTHLIKTRGQQVTLRCSSQSGHNTVSWYQQALGQGPQFIFQYYREEENGRGNFPPRFSGLQFPNYSSELNVNALELDDSALYLCASSFLGGTEAFFGQGTRLTVV.

The genes are TRBV7-2 and TRBJ1-6; unclear D gene. Germline V lookup: CDR1 SGHTA, CDR2 FQGNSA. The CDR3 sequence is 14 residues long. The ends were cut back, 1 base at V and 7 bases at J, with 8 bases in the middle. As DNA, the CDR3 is TGTGCCAGCAGCTTAGTCAGAGGGAATTCACCCCTCCACTTT. It translates to CASSLVRGNSPLHF.

This clone was observed a handful of times. The CDR3 loop reads CASSSWGDSTSNSPLHF. CDR3 DNA: TGCGCCAGCAGCTCATGGGGGGACAGTACCTCAAATTCACCCCTCCACTTT. The chain couples TRBV4-1 to TRBJ1-6, with 7 bases fitting TRBD1. From germline, CDR1 is MGHRA and CDR2 YSYEKL. J gave up 7 bases and V 5 bases, and 14 bases lay outside the gene matches. The CDR3 runs 17 residues.

In this sample, this clone turned up once. This chain joins TRBV28 and TRBJ1-2; 9 bases are shared with TRBD1. Germline V gives CDR1 MDHEN, CDR2 SYDVKM. The CDR3 contains 13 residues. With 10 bases clipped from V and 3 bases from J, the junction kept 6 bases outside the gene matches. The CDR3 bases are TGTGCCATGGGGACAGGGATCGACTATGGCTACACCTTC. It yields the protein CAMGTGIDYGYTF.

The chain combines TRBV18 with TRBJ1-1; tentative D call: TRBD1 (6 bases). Germline assignment: CDR1 KGHSH and CDR2 LQKENI. The CDR3 has 11 amino acids. The V and J ends lost 11 bases and 7 bases respectively, with 14 bases between them. The CDR3 protein is CAGAQGNEAFF. The CDR3 nucleotides read TGTGCCGGCGCCCAGGGGAATGAAGCTTTCTTT.

The chain couples TRBV30 to TRBJ1-1; unclear D gene. Trimming stripped 0 bases from V and 0 bases from J, with 5 bases between. CDR1 is GTSNPN, CDR2 SVGIG, per germline (reference sequence). CDR3 size: 13 residues. The CDR3 is CAWSVHVNTEAFF. In nucleotides, the CDR3 is TGTGCCTGGAGTGTACATGTGAACACTGAAGCTTTCTTT.

This clone was observed once. The V gene is TRBV27, the J gene TRBJ1-2; D call uncertain. Germline V lookup: CDR1 MNHEY, CDR2 SMNVEV (reference sequence). There are 14 residues in the CDR3. Trimming removed 3 bases from V and 4 bases from J, with 12 bases in between. In DNA form, the CDR3 reads TGTGCCAGCAGTTTTCTGGGTGCGGGCTATGGCTACACCTTC. As protein: CASSFLGAGYGYTF.

The chain couples TRBV9 to TRBJ2-7, with TRBD2 matching over 11 bases. Germline-derived CDR1 and CDR2 are SGDLS and YYNGEE. V was pared by 4 bases and J by 2 bases, with 14 bases of the junction left unmatched. The CDR3 has 18 amino acids. The CDR3 bases are TGTGCCAGCAGCCCGAGTCATACCGGGACTAGCGGAACCTACGAGCAGTACTTC. Translation: CASSPSHTGTSGTYEQYF.

This clone appeared once. The CDR3 loop reads CASSRTSGGTGELFF. CDR3 nucleotide sequence: TGTGCCAGCAGCCGGACTAGCGGGGGGACCGGGGAGCTGTTTTTT. The chain joins TRBV7-2 to TRBJ2-2; 14 bases match TRBD2. Germline-derived CDR1 and CDR2 are SGHTA and FQGNSA. The CDR3 runs 15 residues. V lost 5 bases, J lost 5 bases, and 1 base stayed unmatched.

The V and J genes are TRBV7-6 and TRBJ2-5; 7 positions match TRBD2. The end of the DNA fits TRBJ2-7 better, so the J call may be wrong. The CDR3 loop spans 19 amino acids. Germline V gene lookup returns CDR1 SGHVS and CDR2 FNYEAQ. This chain's CDR3 is CASSLGRSPGRGEGYEQYF. CDR3 bases: TGTGCCAGCAGCTTAGGAAGGTCGCCCGGGAGAGGGGAGGGGTACGAGCAGTACTTC.

The gene calls are TRBV28 and TRBJ1-4, with 7 bases fitting TRBD1. CDR1 is MDHEN, CDR2 SYDVKM, per germline. Trimming at V came to 4 bases and at J to 4 bases, leaving 12 bases not matched to a gene. The CDR3 sequence is 17 residues long. Here the CDR3 DNA reads TGTGCCAGCAGTTCGGTACACAGGGGATCTGTTAATGAAAAACTGTTTTTT. Translating it yields CASSSVHRGSVNEKLFF.

The count of this clone is one. The chain has TRBV5-8 and TRBJ2-5, with 7 positions matching TRBD1. The trim removed 4 bases at V and 2 bases at J, leaving 14 bases unmatched. CDR1 and CDR2 from the germline V gene are SGHTS and YDEGEE. CDR3 length: 17 amino acids. CDR3 sequence reads: CASSPPGTESVQETQYF. The DNA for the CDR3 is TGTGCCAGCAGCCCCCCCGGGACAGAAAGTGTTCAAGAGACCCAGTACTTC.

This clone came up a few times. For the CDR3, the DNA is TGTGCCAGCAGCTCCGGGACAGCTGCCACCGGGGAGCTGTTTTTT. Protein product: CASSSGTAATGELFF. V usage is TRBV7-9 and J usage is TRBJ2-2; TRBD1 matches at 7 bases. The germline CDR1 and CDR2 sequences are SEHNR and FQNEAQ (reference sequence). After removal of 4 bases from V and 4 bases from J, the junction contained 6 bases not matched to a gene. CDR3 length: 15 amino acids.

Only a few counts were recorded for this clone. The rearrangement links TRBV6-5 to TRBJ1-1, with no clear D. The CDR3 runs 13 residues. V was trimmed by 5 bases and J by 11 bases, leaving 18 bases between them. CDR1 MNHEY and CDR2 SVGAGI come from the germline V gene. CDR3 amino acids: CASSEAAEVPAFF. The CDR3 region has the DNA TGTGCCAGCAGTGAAGCTGCGGAAGTCCCGGCTTTCTTT.

CDR3 DNA: TGTGCCAGCAGCCAAGGGAGAAACACTGAAGCTTTCTTT. Translated: CASSQGRNTEAFF. The gene calls are TRBV7-9 and TRBJ1-1; D not certain. CDR1 and CDR2 (germline): SEHNR, FQNEAQ (reference sequence). The CDR3 extends over 13 amino acids. V lost 5 bases and J lost 2, with 9 bases in between. Full variable domain (remainder filled in from reference TRBV7-9 and TRBJ1-1): DTGVSQNPRHKITKRGQNVTFRCDPISEHNRLYWYRQTLGQGPEFLTYFQNEAQLEKSRLLSDRFSAERPKGSFSTLEIQRTEQGDSAMYLCASSQGRNTEAFFGQGTRLTVV.

The V call is TRBV5-6, the J call TRBJ2-5; D may be TRBD1 (6 bases). V lost 0 bases and J 0 bases, leaving 15 bases between the germline ends. The germline CDR1 and CDR2 sequences are SGHDT and YYEEEE. CDR3 length: 17 residues. The CDR3 DNA follows: TGTGCCAGCAGCTTGGCTTTTTTGGACAGTTACCAAGAGACCCAGTACTTC. Amino acids: CASSLAFLDSYQETQYF.

The table lists this clone with a count of one. V usage is TRBV28 and J usage is TRBJ1-2, with D unresolved. In germline, CDR1 is MDHEN, CDR2 SYDVKM. This CDR3 comprises 12 residues. The germline V and J ends were trimmed by 4 bases and 8 bases, with 11 bases remaining between them. CDR3 residues: CASSSRPLGYTF. The CDR3 DNA reads as TGTGCCAGCAGTTCTCGTCCCCTGGGCTACACCTTC.

In its sample, this clone was seen a few times. The chain is built from TRBV6-4 and TRBJ2-3, with a weak D call TRBD1 (5 bases). The CDR3 contains 17 residues. Germline-derived CDR1 and CDR2 are MRHNA and SNTAGT. V gave up 2 bases and J gave up 0 bases, with 15 bases separating them. The CDR3 region is CASSDAREGVSTDTQYF. CDR3 in DNA: TGTGCCAGCAGTGACGCCAGGGAAGGGGTCAGCACAGATACGCAGTATTTT.

This chain uses TRBV6-1 with TRBJ2-4; 8 bases are a match to TRBD2. This CDR3 spans 15 amino acids. V gave up 3 bases and J gave up 6 bases; unmatched junction bases: 7. Germline V CDR1 and CDR2: MNHNS, SASEGT. CDR3 nucleotides: TGTGCCAGCAGTGAGCCCGGGACTAGGGGAAACATTCAGTACTTC. Its protein product is CASSEPGTRGNIQYF.

The rearrangement uses TRBV9 and TRBJ2-6; D call uncertain. This CDR3 region has 16 residues. Trimming took off 0 bases at V and 2 bases at J, with 9 bases between the two ends. Germline values: CDR1 SGDLS, CDR2 YYNGEE. In DNA form, the CDR3 reads TGTGCCAGCAGCGTAGAGCTCCGGGCTGGGGCCAACGTCCTGACTTTC. Encoded protein: CASSVELRAGANVLTF.

V usage is TRBV5-1 and J usage is TRBJ1-6; possible D gene TRBD1, 6 bases. The V gene lost 4 bases and the J gene lost 9 bases, with 17 bases spanning the gap. Germline lookup yields CDR1 SGHRS and CDR2 YFSETQ. This CDR3 has 15 residues. The CDR3 here is CASSGVGGEGSPLHF. Written as DNA, the CDR3 is TGCGCCAGCAGCGGCGTAGGGGGAGAAGGTTCACCCCTCCACTTT.

The J gene is TRBJ1-1, the V gene TRBV6-5; TRBD1 matches 10 bases. V was clipped by 6 bases and J by 13 bases; unmatched bases: 5. This CDR3 contains 11 residues. CDR1 is MNHEY and CDR2 is SVGAGI in the germline V gene. DNA of the CDR3: TGTGCCAGCAGGGAGACAGGGGGCTATTTCTTT. Encoded protein: CASRETGGYFF.

This clone appeared a single time. This chain uses TRBV7-9 with TRBJ1-4, with no clear D. Trimming stripped 1 base from V and 7 bases from J, with 13 bases between. Germline CDR1 is SEHNR and CDR2 is FQNEAQ (reference sequence). This CDR3 is 15 amino acids long. The CDR3 here is CASSLDSRGREKLFF. The CDR3 nucleotides are TGTGCCAGCAGCTTAGATTCGCGGGGTCGTGAAAAACTGTTTTTT.

The V call is TRBV7-2, the J call TRBJ1-3; perhaps TRBD1 as D (5 bases). CDR1 SGHTA and CDR2 FQGNSA come from the germline V gene. V shed 5 bases and J shed 5 bases, with 19 bases lying between them. The CDR3 spans 16 residues. The CDR3 coding sequence is TGTGCCAGCAGCGCATTACAGGCCACTACCCGAAACACCATATATTTT. The encoded protein is CASSALQATTRNTIYF.

CDR3 in amino acids: CASSEKRGNQPQHF. DNA for the CDR3: TGCGCCAGCAGTGAGAAGCGTGGCAATCAGCCCCAGCATTTT. This chain uses TRBV10-1 with TRBJ1-5; D unclear. The length of the CDR3 is 14 residues. The germline CDR1 and CDR2 sequences are WNHNN and SYGVQD (reference sequence). Trimming cost V 2 bases and J 2 bases, with 7 bases left between them.

The CDR3 DNA reads as TGTGCCTGGAGGCGAGACAGGGTGTATGGCTACACCTTC. It is translated as CAWRRDRVYGYTF. The gene calls are TRBV30 and TRBJ1-2; 7 bases align to TRBD1. CDR3 length: 13 amino acids. Germline values: CDR1 GTSNPN, CDR2 SVGIG (reference sequence). After removal of 3 bases from V and 5 bases from J, the junction contained 6 bases not matched to a gene.

In this sample, this clone turned up a few times. The J gene is TRBJ2-4, the V gene TRBV30, with TRBD2 matching 7 bases. The germline CDR1 and CDR2 sequences are GTSNPN and SVGIG (reference sequence). There are 15 residues in the CDR3. The J segment lost 6 bases and the V segment lost 1 base, leaving 9 bases of the junction unmatched. CDR3 loop: CAWSGSGNLGNIQYF. The DNA of the CDR3 is TGTGCCTGGAGTGGGAGCGGGAACCTGGGAAACATTCAGTACTTC.

This chain links TRBV7-3 with TRBJ2-3; 10 bases are a match to TRBD2. The CDR3 covers 15 residues. Trimming cost V 3 bases and J 5 bases; bases outside gene matches: 5. Germline V gene lookup returns CDR1 SGHTA and CDR2 FQGTGA. For the CDR3, the DNA is TGTGCCAGCAGCTTGGTAGCGGGGGGCGGAGATACGCAGTATTTT. Amino acid sequence: CASSLVAGGGDTQYF.

This clone was seen more than once but under ten times. The rearrangement joins TRBV27 to TRBJ1-4, with 8 bases that match TRBD1. There are 14 residues in the CDR3. Germline-derived CDR1 and CDR2 are MNHEY and SMNVEV (reference sequence). Trimming at V came to 4 bases and at J to 8 bases, leaving 6 bases not matched to a gene. CDR3 nucleotides: TGTGCCAGCAGTTATCAGGGGGCAGGAGAAAAACTGTTTTTT. It codes for CASSYQGAGEKLFF.

This clone has a single count. The chain uses TRBV14 and TRBJ2-3, with 10 positions matching TRBD2. The CDR3 runs 17 residues. V shed 0 bases and J 7 bases; nucleotides not matched to a gene: 10. CDR1 SGHDN and CDR2 FVKESK come from the germline V gene. The CDR3 coding sequence is TGTGCCAGCAGCCAAGATAGAGCAGCGGGGGGGCGCAATACGCAGTATTTT. This encodes CASSQDRAAGGRNTQYF. The entire variable domain, with the rest obtained from reference TRBV14 and TRBJ2-3, is as follows: EAGVTQFPSHSVIEKGQTVTLRCDPISGHDNLYWYRRVMGKEIKFLLHFVKESKQDESGMPNNRFLAERTGGTYSTLKVQPAELEDSGVYFCASSQDRAAGGRNTQYFGPGTRLTVL.